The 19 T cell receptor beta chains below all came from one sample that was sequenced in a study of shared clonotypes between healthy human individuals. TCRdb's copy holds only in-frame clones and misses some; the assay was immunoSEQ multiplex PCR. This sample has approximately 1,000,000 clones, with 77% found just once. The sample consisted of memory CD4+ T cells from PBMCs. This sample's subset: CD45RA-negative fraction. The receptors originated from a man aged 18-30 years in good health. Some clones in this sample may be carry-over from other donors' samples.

CDR3 amino acids: CATSRDFQGANEKLFF. The CDR3, as DNA: TGTGCCACCAGCAGAGATTTTCAGGGGGCTAATGAAAAACTGTTTTTT. V is TRBV15 and J is TRBJ1-4; 7 bases align to TRBD1. This CDR3 has 16 residues. Trimming at V came to 0 bases and at J to 3 bases, leaving 4 bases not matched to a gene. The germline V gene encodes CDR1 LNHNV and CDR2 YYDKDF (reference sequence).

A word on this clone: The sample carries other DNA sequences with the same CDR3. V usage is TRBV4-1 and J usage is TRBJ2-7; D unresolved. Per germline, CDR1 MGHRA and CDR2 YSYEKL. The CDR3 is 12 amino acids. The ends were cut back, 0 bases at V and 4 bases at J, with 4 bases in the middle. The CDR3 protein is CASSQEGYEQYF. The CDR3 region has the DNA TGCGCCAGCAGCCAAGAGGGTTACGAGCAGTACTTC.

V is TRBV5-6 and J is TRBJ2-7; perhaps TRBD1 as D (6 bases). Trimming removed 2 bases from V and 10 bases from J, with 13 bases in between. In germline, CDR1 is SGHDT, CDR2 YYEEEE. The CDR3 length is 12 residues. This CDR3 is CASSFRTELQYF. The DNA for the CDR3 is TGTGCCAGCAGCTTCAGGACAGAACTTCAGTACTTC. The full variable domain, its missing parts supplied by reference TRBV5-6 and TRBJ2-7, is DAGVTQSPTHLIKTRGQQVTLRCSPKSGHDTVSWYQQALGQGPQFIFQYYEEEERQRGNFPDRFSGHQFPNYSSELNVNALLLGDSALYLCASSFRTELQYFGPGTRLTVT.

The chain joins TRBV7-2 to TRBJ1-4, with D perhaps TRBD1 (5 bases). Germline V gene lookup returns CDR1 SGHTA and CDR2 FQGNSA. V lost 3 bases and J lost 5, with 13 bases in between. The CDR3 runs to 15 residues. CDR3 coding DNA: TGTGCCAGCAGCTTGTATCAGGGTAGGAATGAAAAACTGTTTTTT. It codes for CASSLYQGRNEKLFF. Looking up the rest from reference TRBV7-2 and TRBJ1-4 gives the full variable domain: GAGVSQSPSNKVTEKGKDVELRCDPISGHTALYWYRQSLGQGLEFLIYFQGNSAPDKSGLPSDRFSAERTGGSVSTLTIQRTQQEDSAVYLCASSLYQGRNEKLFFGSGTQLSVL.

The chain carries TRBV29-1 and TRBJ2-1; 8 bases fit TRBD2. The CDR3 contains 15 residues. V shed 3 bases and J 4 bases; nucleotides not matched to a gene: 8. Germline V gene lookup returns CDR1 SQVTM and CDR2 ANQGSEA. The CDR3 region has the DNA TGCAGCGTTGATCGTGCCGGACTAGCATACAATGAGCAGTTCTTC. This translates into CSVDRAGLAYNEQFF.

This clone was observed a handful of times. The DNA of the CDR3 is TGTGCCAGCAACGGTGGTGAGGGCGACGAGCAGTACTTC. Translating it yields CASNGGEGDEQYF. The J gene is TRBJ2-7, the V gene TRBV2; TRBD2 might be the D (5 bases). CDR3 length: 13 residues. The ends were cut back, 7 bases at V and 5 bases at J, with 15 bases in the middle. Germline V gene lookup returns CDR1 SNHLY and CDR2 FYNNEI.

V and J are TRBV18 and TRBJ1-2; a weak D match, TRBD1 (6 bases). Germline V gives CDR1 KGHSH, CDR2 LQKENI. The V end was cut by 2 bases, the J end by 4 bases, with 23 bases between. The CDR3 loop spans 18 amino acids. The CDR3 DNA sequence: TGTGCCAGCTCACCATCTCCCTCCAGGGTACAGGGTGGCTATGGCTACACCTTC. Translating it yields CASSPSPSRVQGGYGYTF.

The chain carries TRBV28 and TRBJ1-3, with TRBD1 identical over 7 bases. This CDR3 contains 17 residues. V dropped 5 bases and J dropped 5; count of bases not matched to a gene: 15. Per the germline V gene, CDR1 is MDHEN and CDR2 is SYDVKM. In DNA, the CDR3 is TGTGCCAGCAGTATGCTAATGACAGGGACCATCCGAAACACCATATATTTT. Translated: CASSMLMTGTIRNTIYF.

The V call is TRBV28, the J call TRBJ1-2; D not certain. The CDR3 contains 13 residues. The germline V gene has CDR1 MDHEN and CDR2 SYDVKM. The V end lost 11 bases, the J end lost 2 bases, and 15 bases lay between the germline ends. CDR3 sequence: CAVWTTSNYGYTF. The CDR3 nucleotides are TGTGCCGTGTGGACCACCTCGAACTATGGCTACACCTTC.

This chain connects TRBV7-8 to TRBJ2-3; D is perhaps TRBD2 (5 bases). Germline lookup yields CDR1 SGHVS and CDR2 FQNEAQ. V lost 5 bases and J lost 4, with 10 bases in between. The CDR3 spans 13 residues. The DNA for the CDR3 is TGTGCCAGCAGCCCCACCGGGGCAGATACGCAGTATTTT. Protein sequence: CASSPTGADTQYF.

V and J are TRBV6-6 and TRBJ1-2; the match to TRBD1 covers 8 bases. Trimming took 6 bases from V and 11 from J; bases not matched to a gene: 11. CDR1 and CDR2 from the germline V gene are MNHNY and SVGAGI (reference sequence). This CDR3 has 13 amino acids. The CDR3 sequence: CASRSFPGQEYTF. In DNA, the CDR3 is TGTGCCAGCAGAAGCTTTCCGGGACAGGAGTACACCTTC.

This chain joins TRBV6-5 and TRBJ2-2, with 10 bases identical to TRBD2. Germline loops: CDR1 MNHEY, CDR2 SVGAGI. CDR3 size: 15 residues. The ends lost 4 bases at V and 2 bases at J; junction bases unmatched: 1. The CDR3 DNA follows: TGTGCCAGCAGTTTAGCGGGAGGAAACACCGGGGAGCTGTTTTTT. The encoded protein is CASSLAGGNTGELFF.

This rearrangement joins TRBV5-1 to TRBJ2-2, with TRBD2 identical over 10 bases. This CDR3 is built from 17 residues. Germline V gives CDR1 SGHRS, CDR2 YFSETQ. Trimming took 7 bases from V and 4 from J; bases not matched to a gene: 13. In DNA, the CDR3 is TGCGCCAGCTTCCCGACGGCTAGCGGGAGCAGCACCGGGGAGCTGTTTTTT. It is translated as CASFPTASGSSTGELFF.

DNA of the CDR3: TGTGCCAGCAGTTTAGGGCCAGGGGGCGGCTACGAGCAGTACTTC. Amino acids: CASSLGPGGGYEQYF. This chain uses TRBV27 with TRBJ2-7; 8 bases map to TRBD1. The CDR3 runs 15 residues. J lost 3 bases, V lost 2 bases, and 6 bases had no gene match. CDR1 and CDR2 from the germline V gene are MNHEY and SMNVEV (reference sequence).

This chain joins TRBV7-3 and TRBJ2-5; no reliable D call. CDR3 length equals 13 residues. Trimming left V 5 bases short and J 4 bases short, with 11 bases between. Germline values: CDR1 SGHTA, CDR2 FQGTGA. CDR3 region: CASSPSWGETQYF. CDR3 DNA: TGTGCCAGCAGCCCATCCTGGGGAGAGACCCAGTACTTC. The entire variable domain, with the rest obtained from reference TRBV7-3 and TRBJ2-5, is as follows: GAGVSQTPSNKVTEKGKYVELRCDPISGHTALYWYRQSLGQGPEFLIYFQGTGAADDSGLPNDRFFAVRPEGSVSTLKIQRTERGDSAVYLCASSPSWGETQYFGPGTRLLVL.

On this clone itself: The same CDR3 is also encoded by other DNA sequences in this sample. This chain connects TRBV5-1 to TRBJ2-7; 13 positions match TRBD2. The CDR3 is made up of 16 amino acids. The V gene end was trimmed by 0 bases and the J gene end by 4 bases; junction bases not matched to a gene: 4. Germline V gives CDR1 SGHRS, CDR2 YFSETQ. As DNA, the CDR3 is TGCGCCAGCAGCTTGGGGACTAGCGGGAGAGCTTACGAGCAGTACTTC. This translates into CASSLGTSGRAYEQYF.

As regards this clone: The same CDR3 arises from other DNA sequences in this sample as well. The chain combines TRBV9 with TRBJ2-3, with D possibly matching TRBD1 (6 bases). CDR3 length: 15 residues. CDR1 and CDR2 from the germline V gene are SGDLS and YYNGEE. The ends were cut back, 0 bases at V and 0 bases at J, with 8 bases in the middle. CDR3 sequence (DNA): TGTGCCAGCAGCGTAGTAGGGGGTAGCACAGATACGCAGTATTTT. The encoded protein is CASSVVGGSTDTQYF.

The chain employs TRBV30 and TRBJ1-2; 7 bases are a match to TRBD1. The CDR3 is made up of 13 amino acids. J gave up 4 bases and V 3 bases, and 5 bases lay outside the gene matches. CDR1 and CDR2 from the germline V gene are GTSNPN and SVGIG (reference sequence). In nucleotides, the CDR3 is TGTGCCTGGAGACAGGGGAGGGCCTATGGCTACACCTTC. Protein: CAWRQGRAYGYTF.

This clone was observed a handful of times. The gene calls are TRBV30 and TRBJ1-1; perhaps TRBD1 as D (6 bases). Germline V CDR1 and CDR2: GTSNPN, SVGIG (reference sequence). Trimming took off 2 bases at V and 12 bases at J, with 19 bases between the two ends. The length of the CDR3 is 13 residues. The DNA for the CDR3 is TGTGCCTGGAGTCCCCCAGGGGAGTTGAGAACTTTCTTT. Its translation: CAWSPPGELRTFF. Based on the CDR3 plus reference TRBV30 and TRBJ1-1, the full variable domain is SQTIHQWPATLVQPVGSPLSLECTVEGTSNPNLYWYRQAAGRGLQLLFYSVGIGQISSEVPQNLSASRPQDRQFILSSKKLLLSDSGFYLCAWSPPGELRTFFGQGTRLTVV.